This entry features one T cell receptor beta chain sequence. There is no known antigen for this receptor. No qualities accompany the bases; no much larger clone lies one base away. Unstimulated PBMCs, after thawing, were stained for CD3, CD4 and CD8 and then FACS-sorted into CD3+CD4+ and CD3+CD8+ populations. All 8 studied subjects were randomized to immunosuppression withdrawal. The Qiagen DNeasy Blood and Tissue Kit was used for genomic DNA isolation. Via the germline V gene (reference sequence), CDR1 is MNHNY and CDR2 SVGAGI. The CDR3 holds 13 amino acids from the cysteine to the phenylalanine. Left in the record is the CDR3 DNA by itself, 39 bases read in frame from the first base. Trimming takes 6 bases from V and 6 bases from J, and the germline ends sit 15 bases apart. This entry belongs to a study of T cell clones after liver transplantation (dated by TCRdb to between 2018 and 2020). Describing the broader study: ITN030ST, the source of the samples, was a randomized trial that attempted immunosuppression withdrawal within 2 years of liver transplantation. To count as tolerant, a recipient had to stay completely off immunosuppression for at least one year without liver enzymes climbing beyond twice the upper limit of normal. Donor-reactive T cell clones were identified by TCRbeta sequencing after a pre-transplant mixed lymphocyte reaction and then tracked in post-transplant blood. Of the eight recipients, a few were HCV-positive, while the remaining recipients had been transplanted for non-autoimmune, non-viral indications. Third party-reactive TCRbeta sequences from pre-transplant MLRs were also identified as an antigen-independent comparator for donor-reactive sequences. A cohort of 8 liver transplant recipients was studied, of whom 3 were classified as tolerant and 5 as non-tolerant. Subjects received no induction therapy and standard immunosuppression until randomization at 12-24 months post-transplant. Blood samples were collected pre-transplant, pre-randomization before withdrawal, and post-randomization after either full withdrawal or failed withdrawal. Results the study describes overall, beyond this receptor: A significant post-transplant decrease in circulating donor-reactive CD4 TCRbeta sequences was observed in 5 of 8 subjects, irrespective of tolerance or HCV status. Without allograft tissue specimens, donor-reactive T cells may have migrated into the graft rather than being deleted. Low numbers of available donor cells limited the measurable donor-reactive repertoire in a couple of subjects. After accounting for repertoire turnover, donor-reactive detection was significantly reduced in 7 of 8 subjects for CD4 and 8 of 8 for CD8. The conclusions were considered preliminary, being limited by small, heterogeneous patient numbers and non-standardized post-transplant time points. Donor-reactive sequences declined more than third party-reactive ones, suggesting partial antigen-specific deletion unrelated to withdrawal success.

Using immunoSEQ, frozen genomic DNA was subjected to high-throughput TCRbeta CDR3 sequencing, a process that included PCR amplification, mapping, bias correction and internal controls. The authors' pipeline ran thus. Productive rearrangements were retained, and unique TCRbeta sequences were defined by the CDR3 nucleotide sequence together with the V and J gene. For a sequence to be called donor-reactive, it needed a frequency of at least 0.01% and at least 5-fold expansion in CFSE-low cells compared with unstimulated pre-transplant cells. Minimum frequency thresholds were set for each subject based on the unstimulated sample with the lowest template count, ensuring at least 90% detection power. Jensen-Shannon divergence between the top 1000 TCRbeta sequences post-transplant and pre-transplant was used to measure repertoire turnover. Two-sided Fisher's exact tests were used to test for changes in the detection of donor-reactive sequences. Not all clones reach the TCRdb copy of this immuneACCESS table, which keeps in-frame sequences only. Checked studies attribute under half of the gap to unresolved V genes and leave the rest unexplained. That table is the source of V, J and clone size, and D and trimming were worked out from the DNA. The sample has about 71,000 clones on record, 80% of them singletons. The ten largest clones represent about 0.79% of the sample.

Recombination joined TRBV6-6 with TRBJ2-7, and possibly TRBD1, on 6 matching bases. The sequencing used CD4+ T cells from blood, collected 12 months after liver transplant. The sequence derives from a human patient who received a liver transplant. After transplantation, some T cells may belong to the graft donor instead of the recipient. The CDR3 protein is CASSLDRPAEQYF. The DNA is TGTGCCAGCAGCCTCGACAGGCCCGCCGAGCAGTACTTC.